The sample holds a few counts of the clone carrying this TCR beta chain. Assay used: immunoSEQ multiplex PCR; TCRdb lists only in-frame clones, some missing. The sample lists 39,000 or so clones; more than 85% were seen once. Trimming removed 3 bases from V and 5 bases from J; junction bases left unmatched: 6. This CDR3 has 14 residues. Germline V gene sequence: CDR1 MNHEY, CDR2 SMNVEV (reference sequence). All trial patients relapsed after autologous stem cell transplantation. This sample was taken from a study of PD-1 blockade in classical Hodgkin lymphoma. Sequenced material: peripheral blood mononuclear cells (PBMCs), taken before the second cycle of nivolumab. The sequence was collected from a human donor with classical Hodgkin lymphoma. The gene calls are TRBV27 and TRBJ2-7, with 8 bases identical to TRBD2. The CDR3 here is CASSFSGLVDEQYF. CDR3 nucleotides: TGTGCCAGCAGTTTCTCGGGACTAGTCGACGAGCAGTACTTC.